This passage covers 10 T cell receptor beta chains from one sample sequenced in a study of blood T cell repertoires in COVID-19. Sequencing was performed with immunoSEQ multiplex PCR; in TCRdb, only in-frame clones are kept and a portion is missing. The sample holds around 330,000 clones; roughly 90% are singletons and the top ten take over 4%. Sequenced input: PBMCs or T cells enriched from blood (not recorded which). Source of these receptors: a man aged 55 to 69 who had recovered from COVID-19.

The J gene is TRBJ2-3, the V gene TRBV7-6, with 7 bases lining up with TRBD2. The J segment lost 0 bases and the V segment lost 4 bases, leaving 7 bases of the junction unmatched. The CDR3 is 16 amino acids. Germline V gene lookup returns CDR1 SGHVS and CDR2 FNYEAQ. The CDR3 DNA sequence: TGTGCCAGCAGCTCGACTAGCTCTTCTAGCACAGATACGCAGTATTTT. Translated: CASSSTSSSSTDTQYF.

The chain couples TRBV5-6 to TRBJ1-2, with 9 nucleotides matching TRBD1. After removal of 1 base from V and 5 bases from J, the junction contained 9 bases not matched to a gene. The germline CDR1 and CDR2 sequences are SGHDT and YYEEEE. CDR3 length equals 16 residues. CDR3: CASSLRSGQGPYGYTF. CDR3 DNA: TGTGCCAGCAGCTTGCGGTCCGGACAGGGGCCTTATGGCTACACCTTC.

The chain links TRBV27 to TRBJ1-2; 7 bases align to TRBD1. The CDR3 runs to 18 residues. Germline values: CDR1 MNHEY, CDR2 SMNVEV (reference sequence). After removal of 4 bases from V and 6 bases from J, the junction contained 20 bases not matched to a gene. CDR3 sequence (DNA): TGTGCCAGCAGTTCACACGGAATACACGGGGACAGAACAAATGGCTACACCTTC. Its protein is CASSSHGIHGDRTNGYTF.

The chain links TRBV7-9 to TRBJ2-3; D may be TRBD1 (6 bases). The length of the CDR3 is 15 residues. Per the germline V gene, CDR1 is SEHNR and CDR2 is FQNEAQ (reference sequence). V was pared by 1 base and J by 1 base, with 9 bases between. The CDR3 spells CASSLDGQRTDTQYF. The CDR3 coding sequence is TGTGCCAGCAGCTTAGACGGACAGCGCACAGATACGCAGTATTTT. Supplemented by reference TRBV7-9 and TRBJ2-3, the full variable domain reads DTGVSQNPRHKITKRGQNVTFRCDPISEHNRLYWYRQTLGQGPEFLTYFQNEAQLEKSRLLSDRFSAERPKGSFSTLEIQRTEQGDSAMYLCASSLDGQRTDTQYFGPGTRLTVL.

The chain combines TRBV30 with TRBJ1-4; the D gene is possibly TRBD1 (5 bases). This CDR3 is 13 amino acids long. Germline values: CDR1 GTSNPN, CDR2 SVGIG (reference sequence). Trimming removed 4 bases from V and 3 bases from J, with 9 bases in between. This CDR3 is CAWTGSSNEKLFF. Written as DNA, the CDR3 is TGTGCCTGGACAGGGTCGTCTAATGAAAAACTGTTTTTT.

The genes are TRBV3-1 (or the pseudogene TRBV3-2) and TRBJ2-7, with D possibly being TRBD1 (5 bases). Deletions cut 2 bases from V and 1 base from J, with 12 bases between. This CDR3 has 15 residues. Germline lookup yields CDR1 LGHDT and CDR2 YNNKEL (reference sequence). CDR3 sequence reads: CASSQQGRESYEQYF. The CDR3 nucleotides are TGTGCCAGCAGCCAACAGGGCAGGGAATCCTACGAGCAGTACTTC.

The chain is built from TRBV9 and TRBJ2-5; 9 bases match TRBD2. Trimming took 0 bases from V and 4 from J; bases not matched to a gene: 7. Per germline, CDR1 SGDLS and CDR2 YYNGEE. CDR3 length: 16 amino acids. CDR3 DNA: TGTGCCAGCAGCGTAGGGGCGGGAGGGCATGTAGAGACCCAGTACTTC. As protein: CASSVGAGGHVETQYF.

This chain joins TRBV3-1 (or the pseudogene TRBV3-2) and TRBJ1-5; no definite D call. This CDR3 comprises 14 residues. V dropped 2 bases and J dropped 2 bases, with 7 bases sitting between them. CDR1 is LGHDT and CDR2 is YNNKEL in the germline V gene (reference sequence). The CDR3 nucleotides are TGTGCCAGCAGCCAACCCGGAGGCAATCAGCCCCAGCATTTT. Protein sequence: CASSQPGGNQPQHF.

The J gene is TRBJ2-1, the V gene TRBV15; 10 nucleotides align to TRBD2. Trimming removed 1 base from V and 5 bases from J; junction bases left unmatched: 5. The length of the CDR3 is 16 residues. Germline CDR1 and CDR2: LNHNV and YYDKDF (reference sequence). As DNA, the CDR3 is TGTGCCACCAGCAGAGGTTCCGGACTAGCGGACAATGAGCAGTTCTTC. This sequence encodes CATSRGSGLADNEQFF.

This clone appeared a few times. The chain recombines TRBV27 with TRBJ2-3, with D possibly TRBD1 on 6 matching bases. This CDR3 has 13 residues. V shed 7 bases and J shed 0 bases, with 8 bases lying between them. Germline CDR1 and CDR2: MNHEY and SMNVEV (reference sequence). CDR3 DNA sequence: TGTGCCAGCAAACAGGGCAGCACAGATACGCAGTATTTT. Residues: CASKQGSTDTQYF.